This TCR beta chain was recorded in a study of OX40 agonist ivuxolimab in advanced cancers. Whole-study context: Patients achieving partial responses numbered three: one hepatocellular carcinoma case and two cutaneous melanoma cases. Study-wide findings and caveats: The 0.1-3.0 mg/kg partial responders had among the lowest clonal expansion.

Trimming took 5 bases from V and 8 from J, leaving 15 bases between them. The CDR3 has 13 residues. CDR1 is MNHEY, CDR2 SMNVEV, per germline (reference sequence). With respect to this clone: No antigen is known for it.

Using immunoSEQ multiplex PCR, the repertoire was profiled, and TCRdb retains in-frame clones only, with some absent. The sample yields about 100,000 clones, about 90% seen once. This TCR was sampled from an adult with an advanced solid tumor such as melanoma, head and neck, liver or kidney cancer. Source: CD4+ or CD8+ T cells sorted from blood, taken in a trial of the OX40 agonist ivuxolimab. The V and J genes are TRBV27 and TRBJ1-1; a possible D gene is TRBD1 (6 bases). The CDR3 sequence is CASSLNRVAEAFF. CDR3 DNA: TGTGCCAGCAGTCTTAACAGGGTTGCGGAAGCTTTCTTT.